The clone carrying this T cell receptor beta chain has at least ten counts. The target antigen is unknown. V shed 5 bases and J shed 5 bases, with 16 bases lying between them. Germline CDR1 reads SGHNT; CDR2 reads YYREEE (reference sequence). CDR3 length equals 15 residues. The data are from a study of T cells in Graves' hyperthyroidism and ophthalmopathy. General study points: Ophthalmopathy and stable hyperthyroidism were told apart by a 13 V-J model.

RNA transcripts gave rise to amplified TCR beta CDR3 regions. When the TCR CDR3 underwent first-round RT-PCR, the HTBI primer set was used. MiXCR was run by TCRdb on the multiplex PCR reads, yielding one entry per CDR3 protein. The sample yields 25,000 to 30,000 distinct CDR3 sequences, less than 45% seen once. Stability of Graves' hyperthyroidism was defined as absent ophthalmopathy progression within 18 months. Diagnosis of hyperthyroidism was new in patients aged 18 to 65, and its duration was under 2 months. The sample comprised blood. The TCR originated in a woman in her 30s with Graves' hyperthyroidism. The V gene is TRBV5-4, the J gene TRBJ2-2, with D unclear. The CDR3 nucleotides read TGTGCCAGCAGTCCAACGCCCAGCGAGACCGGGGAGCTGTTTTTT. Protein sequence: CASSPTPSETGELFF.